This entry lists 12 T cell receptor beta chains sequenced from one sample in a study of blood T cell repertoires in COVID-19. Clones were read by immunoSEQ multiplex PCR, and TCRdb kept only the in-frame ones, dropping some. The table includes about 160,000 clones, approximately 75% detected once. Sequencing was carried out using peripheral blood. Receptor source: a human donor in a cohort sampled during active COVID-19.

The DNA for the CDR3 is TGTGCCAGCAGTTCACGGGGGACGAAGCAGTACTTC. Amino acids: CASSSRGTKQYF. The chain links TRBV6-2 or TRBV6-3 to TRBJ2-7; D is possibly TRBD2 (6 bases). The ends were cut back, 4 bases at V and 8 bases at J, with 12 bases in the middle. This CDR3 spans 12 amino acids. CDR1 is MNHEY, CDR2 SVGEGT, per germline.

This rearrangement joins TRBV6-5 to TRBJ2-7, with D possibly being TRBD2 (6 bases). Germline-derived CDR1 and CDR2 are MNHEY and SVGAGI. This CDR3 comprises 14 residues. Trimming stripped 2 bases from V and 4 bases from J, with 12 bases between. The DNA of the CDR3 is TGTGCCAGCAGTTACGCGGGGCCCGCTTACGAGCAGTACTTC. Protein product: CASSYAGPAYEQYF.

CDR3 residues: CASSQDSLEGTEAFF. The DNA of the CDR3 is TGCGCCAGCAGCCAAGATAGCCTGGAGGGCACTGAAGCTTTCTTT. The chain links TRBV4-3 to TRBJ1-1; no clear D. CDR1 and CDR2 from the germline V gene are LGHNA and YSLEER. This CDR3 has 15 residues. V was cut by 0 bases and J by 4 bases, with 12 bases left in between.

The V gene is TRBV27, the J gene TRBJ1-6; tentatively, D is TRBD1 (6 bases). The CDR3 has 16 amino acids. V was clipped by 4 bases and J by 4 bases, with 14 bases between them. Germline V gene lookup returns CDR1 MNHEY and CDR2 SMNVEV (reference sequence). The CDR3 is CASSSKGQNYNSPLHF. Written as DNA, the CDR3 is TGTGCCAGCAGTTCAAAAGGACAGAATTATAATTCACCCCTCCACTTT.

The CDR3 DNA follows: TGTGCCAGCAGCTTAAGACTATATGAGCAGTTCTTC. Amino acid sequence: CASSLRLYEQFF. V and J are TRBV7-3 and TRBJ2-1; the D gene is possibly TRBD2 (5 bases). The CDR3 consists of 12 residues. Between the trimmed V and J ends, which lost 1 base and 8 bases, there was a span of 6 bases. The V gene's germline CDR1 is SGHTA and CDR2 FQGTGA.

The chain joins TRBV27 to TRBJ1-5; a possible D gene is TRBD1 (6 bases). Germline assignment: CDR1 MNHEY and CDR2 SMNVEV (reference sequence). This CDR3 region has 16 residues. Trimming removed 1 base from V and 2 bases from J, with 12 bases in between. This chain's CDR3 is CASSLWSGAGNQPQHF. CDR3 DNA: TGTGCCAGCAGTTTATGGTCAGGGGCCGGCAATCAGCCCCAGCATTTT.

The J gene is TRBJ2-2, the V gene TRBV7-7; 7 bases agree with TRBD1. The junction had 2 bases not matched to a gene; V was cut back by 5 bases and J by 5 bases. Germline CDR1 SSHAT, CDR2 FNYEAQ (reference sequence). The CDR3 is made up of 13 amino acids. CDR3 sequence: CASSPQGTGELFF. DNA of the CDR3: TGTGCCAGCAGCCCACAGGGGACCGGGGAGCTGTTTTTT. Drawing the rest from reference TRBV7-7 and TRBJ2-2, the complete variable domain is GAGVSQSPRYKVTKRGQDVTLRCDPISSHATLYWYQQALGQGPEFLTYFNYEAQPDKSGLPSDRFSAERPEGSISTLTIQRTEQRDSAMYRCASSPQGTGELFFGEGSRLTVL.

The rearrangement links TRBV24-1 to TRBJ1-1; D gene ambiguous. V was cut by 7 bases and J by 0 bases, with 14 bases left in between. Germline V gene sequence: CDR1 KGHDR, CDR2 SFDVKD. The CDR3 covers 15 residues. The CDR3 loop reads CATSRFVEVNTEAFF. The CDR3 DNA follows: TGTGCCACCAGCCGGTTTGTCGAGGTGAACACTGAAGCTTTCTTT.

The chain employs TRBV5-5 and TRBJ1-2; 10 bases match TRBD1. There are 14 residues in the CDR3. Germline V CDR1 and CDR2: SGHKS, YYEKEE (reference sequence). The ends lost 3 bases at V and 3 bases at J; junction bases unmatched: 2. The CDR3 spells CASSWTGGDYGYTF. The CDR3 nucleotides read TGTGCCAGCAGCTGGACAGGGGGAGACTATGGCTACACCTTC.

The CDR3 here is CASSIVKASYEQYF. In nucleotides, the CDR3 is TGTGCCAGCAGCATAGTTAAAGCATCCTACGAGCAGTACTTC. This chain joins TRBV6-5 and TRBJ2-7, with D unclear. The CDR3 consists of 14 residues. From germline, CDR1 is MNHEY and CDR2 SVGAGI. Trimming cost V 6 bases and J 1 base, with 13 bases left between them.

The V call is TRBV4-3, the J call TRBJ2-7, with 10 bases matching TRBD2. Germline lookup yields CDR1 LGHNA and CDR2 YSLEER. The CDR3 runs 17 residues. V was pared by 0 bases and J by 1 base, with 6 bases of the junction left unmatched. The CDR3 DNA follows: TGCGCCAGCAGCCAAGATGTCAGCGGGAGGGGGTCCTACGAGCAGTACTTC. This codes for CASSQDVSGRGSYEQYF.

DNA for the CDR3: TGTGCCAGCTCACAGACAGGGAACACTGAAGCTTTCTTT. It specifies CASSQTGNTEAFF. The chain uses TRBV18 and TRBJ1-1, with D perhaps matching TRBD1 (6 bases). Trimming left V 4 bases short and J 1 base short, with 7 bases between. The CDR3 covers 13 residues. Germline lookup yields CDR1 KGHSH and CDR2 LQKENI.